These 12 T cell receptor beta chains were sequenced from one sample in a study of tumor and adjacent non-tumor tissue in lung cancer. This sample's RNA came from whole unsorted tissue. TCRbeta libraries were built with three rounds of nested PCR, modified from ARM-PCR. TCRdb re-derived calls from the multiplex PCR reads in MiXCR, one entry per CDR3 protein. Of approximately 150,000 distinct CDR3 sequences in the sample, 60% to 70% are singletons; the top ten hold roughly 18%. The sequenced material came from lung tumor tissue. The source of these receptors is a man aged 60-69 years with small cell lung cancer.

This sequence joins TRBV29-1 and TRBJ2-3; tentative D call: TRBD2 (6 bases). The length of the CDR3 is 14 residues. Trimming removed 7 bases from V and 2 bases from J, with 16 bases in between. The germline V gene has CDR1 SQVTM and CDR2 ANQGSEA. The CDR3 protein is CSGTGRGITDTQYF. DNA for the CDR3: TGCAGCGGTACGGGACGGGGGATCACAGATACGCAGTATTTT.

The V and J genes are TRBV12-3 or TRBV12-4 and TRBJ2-3, with a tentative D call TRBD2 (6 bases). This CDR3 is 16 amino acids long. Trimming stripped 5 bases from V and 5 bases from J, with 20 bases between. CDR3 sequence reads: CASSPPQGTGGDTQYF. CDR3 in DNA: TGTGCCAGCAGTCCCCCCCAAGGGACTGGTGGAGATACGCAGTATTTT.

Concerning this clonotype: One junction end disagrees with the germline gene, perhaps due to a read error. This chain uses TRBV11-1 with TRBJ2-3; either TRBD1 or TRBD2 may supply D (5 bases each). The CDR3 extends over 16 amino acids. The germline CDR1 and CDR2 sequences are SGHAT and FQDESV (reference sequence). The CDR3: CASSSLPGPSTDTQYF. DNA of the CDR3: TGTGCCAGCAGCTCACTTCCGGGACCTTCCACAGATACCCAGTATTTT.

The V gene is TRBV4-2, the J gene TRBJ2-2; D is uncertain. From germline, CDR1 is LGHNA and CDR2 YNFKEQ. The germline V and J ends were trimmed by 5 bases and 6 bases, with 16 bases remaining between them. The length of the CDR3 is 15 residues. Written as DNA, the CDR3 is TGTGCCAGCAGCGGAGTCTCTTCCAACTCCGGGGAGCTGTTTTTT. Its protein product is CASSGVSSNSGELFF.

About this clonotype itself: A much larger clone is a single base away; this may be a read error. The chain is built from TRBV6-2 or TRBV6-3 and TRBJ2-3; 12 bases agree with TRBD2. CDR1 is MNHEY and CDR2 is SVGEGT in the germline V gene. CDR3 length: 17 residues. CDR3 sequence (DNA): TGTGCCAGCAGTTCAAGGACTAGCGGGAAGTACACAGATATGCAGTATTTT. Protein product: CASSSRTSGKYTDMQYF.

This clonotype was picked up many times. A junction boundary mismatches the germline segment, possibly from a read error. The V and J genes are TRBV6-1 and TRBJ1-6; D may be TRBD1 (5 bases). Germline-derived CDR1 and CDR2 are MNHNS and SASEGT. CDR3 length: 10 amino acids. DNA for the CDR3: TGTGCCGGCAGGGACTCACCCCTCCACTTT. Its translation is CAGRDSPLHF.

About this clonotype: This may arise from a read error, as a much more abundant clone is one base away. The genes are TRBV6-1 and TRBJ1-1, with a weak D call TRBD1 (5 bases). CDR3 length equals 14 residues. Germline lookup yields CDR1 MNHNS and CDR2 SASEGT. The CDR3 DNA is TGTGCCAGCAGTGAGCAGGGAGTCTACACTCAAGCTTTCTTT. It specifies CASSEQGVYTQAFF.

A word on this clonotype: Germline is not matched at one junction end, which may reflect a read error. The chain links TRBV11-2 to TRBJ2-2, with TRBD2 identical over 11 bases. The CDR3 is 17 amino acids. Germline V gene sequence: CDR1 SGHAT, CDR2 FQNNGV. The CDR3 bases are TGTACCAGCAGCTTCACACTAGCGGGGGAATACATCGGGGAGCTGTTTTTT. Translating gives CTSSFTLAGEYIGELFF.

To note about this clonotype: This may arise from a read error, as a much more abundant clone is one base away. The genes are TRBV29-1 and TRBJ2-3, with a tentative D call TRBD2 (5 bases). CDR1 is SQVTM and CDR2 is ANQGSEA in the germline V gene. The CDR3 has 14 amino acids. CDR3 bases: TGCAGCGTTGATCCAGGATATAGCGCAGATACGCTGTATTTT. Its translation: CSVDPGYSADTLYF.

The chain has TRBV20-1 and TRBJ2-2, with TRBD2 matching over 7 bases. This CDR3 is built from 18 residues. Unmatched junction bases numbered 17, after V lost 3 bases and J lost 4 bases. Germline V lookup: CDR1 DFQATT, CDR2 SNEGSKA (reference sequence). The CDR3: CSARIRLAGGRGTGELFF. CDR3 in DNA: TGCAGTGCTAGGATAAGACTAGCTGGAGGGAGGGGCACCGGGGAGCTGTTTTTT.

The chain combines TRBV20-1 with TRBJ2-3, with 10 nucleotides matching TRBD2. The CDR3 length is 16 residues. Germline V gives CDR1 DFQATT, CDR2 SNEGSKA (reference sequence). Unmatched junction bases numbered 8, after V lost 3 bases and J lost 2 bases. The CDR3 loop is CSARGLATTFTDTQYF. The DNA for the CDR3 is TGCAGTGCTAGGGGACTAGCGACAACCTTCACAGATACGCAGTATTTT.

This sequence joins TRBV6-6 and TRBJ2-7; 8 bases are a match to TRBD1. The CDR3 totals 14 residues. CDR1 and CDR2 (germline): MNHNY, SVGAGI (reference sequence). V shed 10 bases, J shed 4 bases, and the junction held 12 bases outside the gene matches. The CDR3 bases are TGTGCCACCGGGGAAGACAGGGGATGGTACGAGCAGTACTTC. Its protein product is CATGEDRGWYEQYF.